Shown below are 9 T cell receptor beta chains from a single sample sequenced in a study of T cell changes during pregnancy in multiple sclerosis. Some clones are missing from TCRdb's copy, which holds only in-frame ones; the method was immunoSEQ multiplex PCR. The sample consists of around 24,000 clones, more than 85% of them appearing once. The sample consisted of CD4+ T cells from peripheral blood mononuclear cells, taken in the second trimester of pregnancy. The receptors shown here come from a female donor in good health, enrolled as a control in a pregnancy study.

This clone appeared a few times. This chain uses TRBV7-9 with TRBJ1-4; tentatively, D is TRBD1 (5 bases). V lost 5 bases and J 5 bases, leaving 9 bases between the germline ends. In germline, CDR1 is SEHNR, CDR2 FQNEAQ (reference sequence). This CDR3 spans 13 amino acids. The CDR3 spells CASSGGTNEKLFF. The CDR3 DNA sequence: TGTGCCAGCAGCGGCGGGACGAATGAAAAACTGTTTTTT. Filled out from reference TRBV7-9 and TRBJ1-4, the complete variable domain reads DTGVSQNPRHKITKRGQNVTFRCDPISEHNRLYWYRQTLGQGPEFLTYFQNEAQLEKSRLLSDRFSAERPKGSFSTLEIQRTEQGDSAMYLCASSGGTNEKLFFGSGTQLSVL.

This chain links TRBV9 with TRBJ2-5; D ambiguous. This CDR3 is 14 amino acids long. The germline V gene encodes CDR1 SGDLS and CDR2 YYNGEE. V lost 3 bases to trimming and J lost 5 bases, with 14 bases between them. The CDR3 DNA sequence: TGTGCCAGCAGCGCTTTAGGATCAGCGGAGACCCAGTACTTC. Translation: CASSALGSAETQYF. The whole variable domain, filled in from reference TRBV9 and TRBJ2-5, reads DSGVTQTPKHLITATGQRVTLRCSPRSGDLSVYWYQQSLDQGLQFLIQYYNGEERAKGNILERFSAQQFPDLHSELNLSSLELGDSALYFCASSALGSAETQYFGPGTRLLVL.

The rearrangement uses TRBV6-6 and TRBJ1-5, with 7 bases identical to TRBD1. Trimming at V came to 5 bases and at J to 6 bases, leaving 10 bases not matched to a gene. Per germline, CDR1 MNHNY and CDR2 SVGAGI (reference sequence). This CDR3 has 15 residues. Here the CDR3 DNA reads TGTGCCAGCAGTCCACTCGACAGGGTTGGTCAGCCCCAGCATTTT. This codes for CASSPLDRVGQPQHF.

The rearrangement links TRBV4-2 to TRBJ2-7; 8 bases are shared with TRBD2. The ends lost 0 bases at V and 2 bases at J; junction bases unmatched: 6. The CDR3 is 16 amino acids. The germline V gene has CDR1 LGHNA and CDR2 YNFKEQ. CDR3 region: CASSQDSSGPTYEQYF. The CDR3 DNA reads TGTGCCAGCAGCCAAGACTCTAGCGGGCCTACCTACGAGCAGTACTTC.

The chain links TRBV5-1 to TRBJ2-7, with D possibly TRBD1 on 6 matching bases. Germline loops: CDR1 SGHRS, CDR2 YFSETQ. The CDR3 length is 14 residues. V shed 0 bases and J shed 4 bases, with 11 bases lying between them. The chain's CDR3 is CASSLGRGLYEQYF. In DNA, the CDR3 is TGCGCCAGCAGCTTGGGTAGGGGGTTATACGAGCAGTACTTC.

V and J are TRBV27 and TRBJ2-7; weak D call: TRBD2 (7 bases). Germline lookup yields CDR1 MNHEY and CDR2 SMNVEV (reference sequence). The CDR3 totals 13 residues. Trimming removed 9 bases from V and 7 bases from J, with 19 bases in between. The CDR3 is CASIGGGLGEQYF. The CDR3 DNA sequence: TGTGCCAGTATTGGGGGGGGCCTTGGTGAGCAGTACTTC.

This chain uses TRBV19 with TRBJ2-7; 7 bases fit TRBD1. The CDR3 runs to 14 residues. Germline V gives CDR1 LNHDA, CDR2 SQIVND (reference sequence). V was clipped by 5 bases and J by 2 bases; unmatched bases: 6. The CDR3 nucleotides read TGTGCCAGTAGTTCCCGGGACAGTGCCTACGAGCAGTACTTC. Amino acid sequence: CASSSRDSAYEQYF.

J is TRBJ2-4 and V is TRBV12-5; 7 bases are a match to TRBD2. V trimming: 4 bases; J trimming: 0 bases; junction bases outside the gene matches: 12. The CDR3 totals 18 residues. The germline gives CDR1 LGHNT, CDR2 FRNRAP. The CDR3 is CASGSLLAGDLAKNIQYF. The CDR3 DNA sequence: TGTGCTAGTGGTTCCCTATTGGCGGGGGATCTAGCCAAAAACATTCAGTACTTC.

This sequence joins TRBV18 and TRBJ1-1, with a possible D match to TRBD1 (5 bases). The CDR3 is 16 amino acids. Germline CDR1 is KGHSH and CDR2 is LQKENI. The V gene lost 2 bases and the J gene lost 3 bases, with 16 bases spanning the gap. The CDR3 region has the DNA TGTGCCAGCTCACCAATCCCGGCGGGGGGGGACACTGAAGCTTTCTTT. Translated: CASSPIPAGGDTEAFF.